The T cell receptor beta chain described here comes from a study of blood T cell repertoires in COVID-19. This clone was picked up one time. The CDR3 is made up of 15 amino acids. CDR1 is MDHEN, CDR2 SYDVKM, per germline. The J segment lost 4 bases and the V segment lost 9 bases, leaving 12 bases of the junction unmatched. Participant age was roughly 18 to 95 years, and participants resided in roughly 24 US areas. Exposed enrollees encountered a COVID-19 case at some point within 2 weeks before study entry. In the study's own analysis: Reference gene primer amplification gave nucleated cell count estimates. Some clones are missing from TCRdb's copy, which holds only in-frame ones; the method was immunoSEQ multiplex PCR. V, J and clone size are taken as reported in that table, and D and trimming were inferred from the DNA itself. This table has about 430,000 clones, more than 70% appearing once.

V and J are TRBV28 and TRBJ1-5, with TRBD1 identical over 7 bases. The sample was PBMCs or T cells enriched from blood (not recorded which). This receptor was identified in a woman between 18 and 29 years old who had been exposed to COVID-19. The CDR3: CASRELRGLNQPQHF. CDR3 bases: TGTGCCAGTAGAGAGTTGAGGGGGCTTAATCAGCCCCAGCATTTT.